This T cell receptor (beta chain) stems from a study of blood T cell repertoires in COVID-19. Study details: The origin of the acute and convalescent COVID-19 samples was the United States, Italy and Spain. PBMCs, B-cell-depleted T cells, or T cells provided the cDNA or gDNA that made up the material.

Per the original methods: Amplification with reference gene primers provided the estimates of nucleated cell counts. Some clones are missing from TCRdb's copy, which holds only in-frame ones; the method was immunoSEQ multiplex PCR. D and trimming come from the DNA, and the V and J calls and clone size come from that table. The sample yields about 75,000 clones, approximately 85% seen once. This CDR3 contains 17 residues. Between the trimmed V and J ends, which lost 4 bases and 6 bases, there was a span of 25 bases. The V gene's germline CDR1 is SGHVS and CDR2 FNYEAQ. The chain uses TRBV7-6 and TRBJ2-7; maybe TRBD2 (10 bases). The sequencing input was peripheral blood. The sequence was collected from a human donor in a cohort sampled during active COVID-19. Here the CDR3 reads CASSYDRGISGRPEQYF. The CDR3 DNA is TGTGCCAGCAGCTATGACAGGGGGATTAGCGGGAGGCCCGAGCAGTACTTC.